The 10 T cell receptor beta chains below all came from one sample that was sequenced in a study of blood T cell repertoires in COVID-19. Sequencing used immunoSEQ multiplex PCR; TCRdb keeps in-frame clones, though not all of them. The table shows approximately 120,000 clones, with roughly 85% occurring only once. The sequenced sample was peripheral blood. Every receptor here comes from a human donor in a cohort sampled during active COVID-19.

The rearrangement joins TRBV14 to TRBJ1-1; a possible D gene is TRBD1 (5 bases). V was shortened by 1 base and J by 4 bases, with 10 bases between the two germline ends. The CDR3 has 14 residues. CDR1 is SGHDN and CDR2 is FVKESK in the germline V gene. For the CDR3, the DNA is TGTGCCAGCAGCCAAGTAGGCGGGGGCACTGAAGCTTTCTTT. As protein: CASSQVGGGTEAFF.

The chain recombines TRBV7-7 with TRBJ2-2; the D gene is possibly TRBD2 (6 bases). The V gene's germline CDR1 is SSHAT and CDR2 FNYEAQ (reference sequence). V was clipped by 3 bases and J by 1 base, with 9 bases between them. The CDR3 has 15 residues. Here the CDR3 DNA reads TGTGCCAGCAGCTTCGGGACTGTGAACACCGGGGAGCTGTTTTTT. It codes for CASSFGTVNTGELFF.

This clone was observed a handful of times. The chain recombines TRBV19 with TRBJ1-5, with D perhaps matching TRBD1 (5 bases). Looked up from germline, CDR1 is LNHDA and CDR2 is SQIVND (reference sequence). Trimming took 0 bases from V and 1 from J, leaving 13 bases between them. This CDR3 is 17 amino acids long. CDR3 region: CASSIEARDYSNQPQHF. The DNA for the CDR3 is TGTGCCAGTAGTATAGAGGCTAGGGACTACAGCAATCAGCCCCAGCATTTT. Combining the CDR3 with reference TRBV19 and TRBJ1-5 gives the whole variable domain DGGITQSPKYLFRKEGQNVTLSCEQNLNHDAMYWYRQDPGQGLRLIYYSQIVNDFQKGDIAEGYSVSREKKESFPLTVTSAQKNPTAFYLCASSIEARDYSNQPQHFGDGTRLSIL.

Turning to this clone: The sample contains more than one DNA sequence encoding this CDR3. This sequence joins TRBV5-1 and TRBJ2-1, with D possibly TRBD1 on 7 matching bases. This CDR3 is built from 16 residues. Per germline, CDR1 SGHRS and CDR2 YFSETQ. V was pared by 1 base and J by 3 bases, with 14 bases between. The CDR3 nucleotides read TGCGCCAGCAGCTTGTCGGGTCAGGGGGGCTACAATGAGCAGTTCTTC. It specifies CASSLSGQGGYNEQFF. Looking up the rest from reference TRBV5-1 and TRBJ2-1 gives the full variable domain: KAGVTQTPRYLIKTRGQQVTLSCSPISGHRSVSWYQQTPGQGLQFLFEYFSETQRNKGNFPGRFSGRQFSNSRSEMNVSTLELGDSALYLCASSLSGQGGYNEQFFGPGTRLTVL.

Remarks on this clone: The sample has other DNA sequences that encode this CDR3 too. The V call is TRBV5-1, the J call TRBJ1-1, with TRBD1 matching over 9 bases. This CDR3 has 13 amino acids. Germline V gene lookup returns CDR1 SGHRS and CDR2 YFSETQ. V was clipped by 3 bases and J by 4 bases; unmatched bases: 1. This CDR3 reads CASSSTGGTEAFF. The CDR3 DNA reads TGCGCCAGCAGCTCGACAGGGGGCACTGAAGCTTTCTTT.

The chain recombines TRBV7-2 with TRBJ2-7; 9 nucleotides agree with TRBD1. Germline CDR1 reads SGHTA; CDR2 reads FQGNSA. The CDR3 loop spans 14 amino acids. Trimming removed 5 bases from V and 5 bases from J; junction bases left unmatched: 7. CDR3 amino acids: CASSPGDRVDEQYF. CDR3 coding DNA: TGTGCCAGCAGCCCGGGGGACAGGGTTGACGAGCAGTACTTC. Drawing the rest from reference TRBV7-2 and TRBJ2-7, the complete variable domain is GAGVSQSPSNKVTEKGKDVELRCDPISGHTALYWYRQSLGQGLEFLIYFQGNSAPDKSGLPSDRFSAERTGGSVSTLTIQRTQQEDSAVYLCASSPGDRVDEQYFGPGTRLTVT.

The V call is TRBV28, the J call TRBJ1-4; the D is unclear. Germline V lookup: CDR1 MDHEN, CDR2 SYDVKM. The CDR3 consists of 14 residues. V lost 3 bases, J lost 4 bases, and 9 bases lay in between. The CDR3 DNA is TGTGCCAGCAGTTTTGTCTCCAGTAATGAAAAACTGTTTTTT. Amino acids: CASSFVSSNEKLFF.

The DNA of the CDR3 is TGTGCCAGCAGTGACCAGGGCGCAGATACGCAGTATTTT. Encoded protein: CASSDQGADTQYF. The rearrangement uses TRBV6-4 and TRBJ2-3; D possibly corresponds to TRBD1 (5 bases). The CDR3 is made up of 13 amino acids. From germline, CDR1 is MRHNA and CDR2 SNTAGT. V dropped 2 bases and J dropped 4 bases, with 7 bases sitting between them.

This chain uses TRBV6-5 with TRBJ2-3; a possible D gene is TRBD1 (6 bases). The V gene lost 7 bases and the J gene lost 3 bases, with 11 bases spanning the gap. Germline CDR1 reads MNHEY; CDR2 reads SVGAGI. The CDR3 covers 13 residues. The chain's CDR3 is CASTYRETDTQYF. The CDR3 nucleotides are TGTGCCAGCACCTACAGGGAGACAGATACGCAGTATTTT.

The chain combines TRBV6-5 with TRBJ2-2, with D hard to call. From germline, CDR1 is MNHEY and CDR2 SVGAGI. Trimming took off 6 bases at V and 1 base at J, with 12 bases between the two ends. The CDR3 extends over 15 amino acids. The CDR3 region is CASRYQVLNTGELFF. The CDR3, as DNA: TGTGCCAGCAGGTACCAGGTACTGAACACCGGGGAGCTGTTTTTT.